This paragraph covers one T cell receptor (beta chain) sequence. Its antigen is unidentified. The repertoire was sequenced with immunoSEQ multiplex PCR; TCRdb's copy has only in-frame clones and lacks some. This table has roughly 27,000 clones, roughly 95% appearing once. The sample belongs to a study of T cell clonotyping in hematopoietic cell transplantation. Study-level points and caveats: No sorting was done, leaving CD4 and CD8 contributions mixed.

The CDR3 extends over 17 amino acids. From germline, CDR1 is LGHNA and CDR2 YSLEER. V gave up 3 bases and J gave up 0 bases, with 14 bases separating them. This chain uses TRBV4-3 with TRBJ2-2; the D gene could be TRBD1 or TRBD2 (5 bases each). Sequenced material: peripheral blood mononuclear cells. The clonotype was recovered from a man aged 45-65 years in good health. Some clones in this sample may be carry-over from other donors' samples. This CDR3 reads CASSHKSGTSNTGELFF. DNA of the CDR3: TGCGCCAGCAGCCACAAATCCGGGACCTCGAACACCGGGGAGCTGTTTTTT.